Here is one TCR beta chain with its context. The data originate from a study of OX40 agonist ivuxolimab in advanced cancers. Data came from immunoSEQ multiplex PCR; TCRdb stores just in-frame clones and leaves some out. The sample gives 52,000 or so clones, roughly 80% of which show up once; about 2.7% is in the top ten. V shed 7 bases and J shed 5 bases, with 15 bases lying between them. The CDR3 extends over 13 amino acids. Germline V lookup: CDR1 GTSNPN, CDR2 SVGIG (reference sequence). This chain uses TRBV30 with TRBJ2-4; TRBD2 is a possible D gene (6 bases). This TCR was sampled from an adult with an advanced solid tumor such as melanoma, head and neck, liver or kidney cancer. The sample was CD4+ or CD8+ T cells sorted from blood, taken in a trial of the OX40 agonist ivuxolimab. CDR3 region: CALSTGTQNIQYF. CDR3 DNA: TGTGCCTTATCTACGGGGACTCAAAACATTCAGTACTTC.